This passage covers 10 T cell receptor beta chains from one sample sequenced in a study of T cell responses to AZD1222 COVID-19 vaccine. Here immunoSEQ multiplex PCR was the method, and the copy in TCRdb shows in-frame clones only, minus some. Altogether under 130,000 clones are present, more than 90% being singletons, with the ten largest covering 2% to 2.5%. The sample was peripheral blood, taken on day 0 of AZD1222 vaccination. The receptors were sampled from an adult in good health.

The chain recombines TRBV2 with TRBJ1-1; TRBD1 matches 7 bases. The CDR3 covers 12 residues. Germline CDR1 SNHLY, CDR2 FYNNEI. Unmatched junction bases numbered 5, after V lost 5 bases and J lost 8 bases. CDR3 amino acids: CASSLPGQEAFF. The CDR3 coding sequence is TGTGCCAGCAGTCTACCGGGACAGGAAGCTTTCTTT. The full variable domain, in which reference TRBV2 and TRBJ1-1 provide the parts outside the CDR3, is EPEVTQTPSHQVTQMGQEVILRCVPISNHLYFYWYRQILGQKVEFLVSFYNNEISEKSEIFDDQFSVERPDGSNFTLKIRSTKLEDSAMYFCASSLPGQEAFFGQGTRLTVV.

CDR3 amino acids: CASSFIVGTTSVGYTF. In nucleotides, the CDR3 is TGCGCCAGCAGCTTCATCGTCGGCACAACCAGCGTTGGCTACACCTTC. This chain joins TRBV5-1 and TRBJ1-2; D not certain. The V end lost 2 bases, the J end lost 7 bases, and 21 bases lay between the germline ends. This CDR3 is built from 16 residues. Germline-derived CDR1 and CDR2 are SGHRS and YFSETQ.

This rearrangement joins TRBV7-9 to TRBJ1-3; D perhaps matches TRBD1 (6 bases). Germline loops: CDR1 SEHNR, CDR2 FQNEAQ (reference sequence). V lost 2 bases, J lost 2 bases, and 10 bases lay in between. The CDR3 is 15 amino acids. In DNA form, the CDR3 reads TGTGCCAGCAGCTTACAGGGGACGACTGGAAACACCATATATTTT. This gives the protein CASSLQGTTGNTIYF. Complete variable domain (other parts from reference TRBV7-9 and TRBJ1-3): DTGVSQNPRHKITKRGQNVTFRCDPISEHNRLYWYRQTLGQGPEFLTYFQNEAQLEKSRLLSDRFSAERPKGSFSTLEIQRTEQGDSAMYLCASSLQGTTGNTIYFGEGSWLTVV.

The chain uses TRBV9 and TRBJ2-2; D is possibly TRBD2 (5 bases). CDR3 size: 15 residues. Germline V gene sequence: CDR1 SGDLS, CDR2 YYNGEE. The V end lost 4 bases, the J end lost 6 bases, and 16 bases lay between the germline ends. CDR3 DNA: TGTGCCAGCAGCAACCTTCCAGGAGCGGCCGGGGAGCTGTTTTTT. This gives the protein CASSNLPGAAGELFF.

This clone was seen only a few times. The V and J genes are TRBV6-1 and TRBJ1-6; D not certain. This CDR3 is built from 15 residues. The germline V gene has CDR1 MNHNS and CDR2 SASEGT. Trimming removed 1 base at V and 6 bases at J, with 10 bases between. Here the CDR3 reads CASSEVAGSNSPLHF. Here the CDR3 DNA reads TGTGCCAGCAGTGAAGTTGCGGGGAGTAATTCACCCCTCCACTTT.

CDR3 DNA sequence: TGTGCCAGCGGGCCAGCCAACGTCCTGACTTTC. This encodes CASGPANVLTF. This chain joins TRBV6-6 and TRBJ2-6; D is uncertain. The CDR3 extends over 11 amino acids. Trimming cost V 8 bases and J 7 bases, with 6 bases left between them. In germline, CDR1 is MNHNY, CDR2 SVGAGI (reference sequence).

The V gene is TRBV2, the J gene TRBJ1-2; D ambiguous. Between the trimmed V and J ends, which lost 4 bases and 3 bases, there was a span of 12 bases. CDR3 size: 14 residues. Germline loops: CDR1 SNHLY, CDR2 FYNNEI. CDR3 residues: CASSGGGSDYGYTF. CDR3 nucleotides: TGTGCCAGCAGTGGAGGTGGGTCGGACTATGGCTACACCTTC.

V is TRBV28 and J is TRBJ1-2; 12 bases are a match to TRBD1. Trimming cost V 6 bases and J 14 bases; bases outside gene matches: 13. The CDR3 extends over 14 amino acids. Per the germline V gene, CDR1 is MDHEN and CDR2 is SYDVKM. As DNA, the CDR3 is TGTGCCAGCAGCCCACCTCCGGGACAGGGGGCCTTAACCTTC. This sequence encodes CASSPPPGQGALTF.

The table lists this clone with a count of one. The CDR3 sequence: CASRQTGTATGELFF. The DNA of the CDR3 is TGTGCCAGCAGGCAAACCGGGACAGCCACCGGGGAGCTGTTTTTT. V usage is TRBV6-5 and J usage is TRBJ2-2, with 7 bases aligning to TRBD1. CDR3 length equals 15 residues. Germline V CDR1 and CDR2: MNHEY, SVGAGI. The trim removed 6 bases at V and 4 bases at J, leaving 8 bases unmatched.

V is TRBV7-6 and J is TRBJ2-7; D may be TRBD1 or TRBD2 (6 bases each). Germline values: CDR1 SGHVS, CDR2 FNYEAQ. With 5 bases removed from V and 7 bases from J, the gap between germline ends came to 21 bases. The CDR3 has 15 residues. The CDR3 loop reads CASSPQFGGTSEQYF. CDR3 coding DNA: TGTGCCAGCAGCCCCCAGTTTGGGGGGACATCGGAGCAGTACTTC.